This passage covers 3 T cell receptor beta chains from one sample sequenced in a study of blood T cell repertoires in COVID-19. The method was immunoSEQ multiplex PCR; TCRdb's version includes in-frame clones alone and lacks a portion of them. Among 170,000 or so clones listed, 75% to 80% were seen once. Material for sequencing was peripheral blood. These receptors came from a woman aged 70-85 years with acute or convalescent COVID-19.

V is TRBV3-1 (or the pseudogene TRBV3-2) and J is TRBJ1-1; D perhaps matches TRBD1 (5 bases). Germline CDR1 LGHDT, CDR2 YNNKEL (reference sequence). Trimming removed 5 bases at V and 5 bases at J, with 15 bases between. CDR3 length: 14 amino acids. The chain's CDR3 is CASSSVGGMTEAFF. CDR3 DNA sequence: TGTGCCAGCAGCAGCGTGGGGGGGATGACTGAAGCTTTCTTT.

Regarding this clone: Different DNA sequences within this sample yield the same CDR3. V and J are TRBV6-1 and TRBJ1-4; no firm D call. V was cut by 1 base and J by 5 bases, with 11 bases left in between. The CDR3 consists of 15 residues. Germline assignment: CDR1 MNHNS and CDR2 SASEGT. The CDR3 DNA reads TGTGCCAGCAGTGAAGGGGCAGGATTGAATGAAAAACTGTTTTTT. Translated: CASSEGAGLNEKLFF.

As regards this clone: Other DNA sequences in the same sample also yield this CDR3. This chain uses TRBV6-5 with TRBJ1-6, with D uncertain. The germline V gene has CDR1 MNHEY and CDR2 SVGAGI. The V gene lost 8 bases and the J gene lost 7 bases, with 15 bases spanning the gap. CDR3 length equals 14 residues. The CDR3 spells CASSGRSYNSPLHF. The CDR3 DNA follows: TGTGCCAGCTCCGGAAGGAGCTACAATTCACCCCTCCACTTT.